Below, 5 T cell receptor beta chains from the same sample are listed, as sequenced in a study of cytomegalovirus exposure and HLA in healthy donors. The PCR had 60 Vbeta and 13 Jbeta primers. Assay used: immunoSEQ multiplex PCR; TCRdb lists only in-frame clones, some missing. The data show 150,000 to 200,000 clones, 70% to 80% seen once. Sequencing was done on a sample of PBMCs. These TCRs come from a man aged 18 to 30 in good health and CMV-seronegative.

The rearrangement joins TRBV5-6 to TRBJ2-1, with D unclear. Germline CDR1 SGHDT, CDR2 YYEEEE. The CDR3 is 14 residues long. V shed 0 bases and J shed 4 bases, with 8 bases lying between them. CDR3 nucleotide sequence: TGTGCCAGCAGCTTGGTTCTAAATTACAATGAGCAGTTCTTC. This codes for CASSLVLNYNEQFF.

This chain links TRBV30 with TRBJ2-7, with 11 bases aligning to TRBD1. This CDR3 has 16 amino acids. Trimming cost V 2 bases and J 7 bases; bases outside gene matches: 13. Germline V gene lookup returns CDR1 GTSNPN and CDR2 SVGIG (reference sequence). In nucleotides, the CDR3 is TGTGCCTGGAGTTTGGGCTTCCGGGACAGGGGGGAAGAGCAGTACTTC. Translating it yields CAWSLGFRDRGEEQYF.

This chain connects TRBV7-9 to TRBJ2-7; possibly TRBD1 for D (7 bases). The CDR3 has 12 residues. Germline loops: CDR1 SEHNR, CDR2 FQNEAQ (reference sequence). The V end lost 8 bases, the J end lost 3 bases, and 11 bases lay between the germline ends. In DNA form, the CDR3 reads TGTGCCAGCGCGGGACAGATCTACGAGCAGTACTTC. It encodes CASAGQIYEQYF.

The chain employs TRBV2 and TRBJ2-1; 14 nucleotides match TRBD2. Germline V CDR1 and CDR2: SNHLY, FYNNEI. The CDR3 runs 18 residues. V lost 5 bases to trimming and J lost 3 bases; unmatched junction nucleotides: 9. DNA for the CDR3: TGTGCCAGCAGTCAAAGGGGACTAGCGGGGGCACGCTACAATGAGCAGTTCTTC. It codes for CASSQRGLAGARYNEQFF.

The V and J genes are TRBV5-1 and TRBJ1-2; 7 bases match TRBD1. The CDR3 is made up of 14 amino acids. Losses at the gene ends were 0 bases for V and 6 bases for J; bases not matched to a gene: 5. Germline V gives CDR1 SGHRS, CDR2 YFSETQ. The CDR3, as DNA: TGCGCCAGCAGCTTGGGACAGGGAAGGGATGGCTACACCTTC. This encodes CASSLGQGRDGYTF.